The T cell receptor beta chain under discussion was sequenced for a study of T cells after posttransplantation cyclophosphamide. Broader study findings: TRB overlap between skin or GI tissue T cells and blood was limited.

Here immunoSEQ multiplex PCR was the method, and the copy in TCRdb shows in-frame clones only, minus some. Seen here are about 4,000 clones, 60% to 80% observed once, and the top ten hold less than 50%. Treatment was busulfan-fludarabine conditioning, a marrow graft, and cyclophosphamide on days +3 and +4. As regards this clone: Its cognate antigen is unknown.

This specimen consisted of CD8+ T cells sorted from PBMCs, obtained 950 to 1,200 days after allogeneic stem cell transplant with posttransplant cyclophosphamide. The receptor comes from a female patient in her thirties or forties who received an allogeneic stem cell transplant from a related donor, was CMV-positive, and had no GVHD. These T cells may partly come from the graft donor.

The chain's CDR3 is CASAGTGGFWHTGELFF. The CDR3 DNA reads as TGTGCCAGCGCCGGGACAGGGGGGTTTTGGCACACCGGGGAGCTGTTTTTT. The J gene is TRBJ2-2, the V gene TRBV27; 11 bases map to TRBD1. Germline V gene data show CDR1 as MNHEY and CDR2 as SMNVEV (reference sequence). The CDR3 spans 17 residues. Trimming removed 8 bases from V and 3 bases from J; junction bases left unmatched: 11.